The rows below give T cell receptor beta chains drawn from one sample of a study of blood T cell repertoires in COVID-19. The repertoire was sequenced with immunoSEQ multiplex PCR; TCRdb's copy has only in-frame clones and lacks some. Of tens of thousands of clones listed, 85% to 90% are singletons. The sequenced sample was peripheral blood. The receptor source for this set is a man aged 60-69 years with active or convalescent COVID-19. Each CDR3 is given with its conserved first and last residue. The order of the fields is J gene, clone size, V gene, D gene, CDR3 DNA, CDR3 protein. A D gene is named only where the DNA matches it firmly. A row's size may be missing; if present it is once, few, many or a size class.

j_gene: TRBJ1-5; abundance: .; v_gene: TRBV2; d_gene: .; CDR3nt: TGTGCCAGCAACGGCGGGCAATATCAGCCCCAGCATTTT; CDR3aa: CASNGGQYQPQHF
j_gene: TRBJ2-1; abundance: .; v_gene: TRBV6-2/TRBV6-3; d_gene: .; CDR3nt: TGTGCCAGCAGTTCTTACCTATCCGGTAATGGACTCTACAATGAGCAGTTCTTC; CDR3aa: CASSSYLSGNGLYNEQFF
j_gene: TRBJ2-5; abundance: .; v_gene: TRBV5-1; d_gene: .; CDR3nt: TGCGCCAGCAGCTCGCAGGGGAGAGGCGGCGAGACCCAGTACTTC; CDR3aa: CASSSQGRGGETQYF
j_gene: TRBJ2-2; abundance: .; v_gene: TRBV23-1; d_gene: TRBD1; CDR3nt: TGCGCCAGCAGTCAAACGGGACAGGGGGCGCGGGGCACCGGGGAGCTGTTTTTT; CDR3aa: CASSQTGQGARGTGELFF
j_gene: TRBJ2-7; abundance: once; v_gene: TRBV10-3; d_gene: TRBD2; CDR3nt: TGTGCCATCAGTGATTGGACTAGCGGAAAATACGAGCAGTACTTC; CDR3aa: CAISDWTSGKYEQYF
j_gene: TRBJ2-5; abundance: .; v_gene: TRBV10-3; d_gene: .; CDR3nt: TGTGCCATCAGTGGGGGCTGGACAGAAGAGACCCAGTACTTC; CDR3aa: CAISGGWTEETQYF
j_gene: TRBJ2-7; abundance: .; v_gene: TRBV28; d_gene: .; CDR3nt: TGTGCCAGCAGTTTGGCAGGAGGGCTGTCCTACGAGCAGTACTTC; CDR3aa: CASSLAGGLSYEQYF
j_gene: TRBJ2-3; abundance: .; v_gene: TRBV5-4; d_gene: TRBD2; CDR3nt: TGTGCCAGCAGCTCGGGACTAGCGGGAGGGGAAGATACGCAGTATTTT; CDR3aa: CASSSGLAGGEDTQYF
j_gene: TRBJ2-2; abundance: once; v_gene: TRBV19; d_gene: TRBD1; CDR3nt: TGTGCCAGTAGCCGGGACAGGGATACCGGGGAGCTGTTTTTT; CDR3aa: CASSRDRDTGELFF
j_gene: TRBJ2-1; abundance: once; v_gene: TRBV6-6; d_gene: .; CDR3nt: TGTGCCAGCAGAGAATCTAGCGCCAATGAGCAGTTCTTC; CDR3aa: CASRESSANEQFF
j_gene: TRBJ2-7; abundance: .; v_gene: TRBV18; d_gene: TRBD2; CDR3nt: TGTGCCAGCTCACAGGGACTAGCCCGAAACCCCTACGAGCAGTACTTC; CDR3aa: CASSQGLARNPYEQYF
j_gene: TRBJ2-7; abundance: .; v_gene: TRBV5-6; d_gene: TRBD2; CDR3nt: TGTGCCAGCAGCCCGACAAGGGGAGGGTACGAGCAGTACTTC; CDR3aa: CASSPTRGGYEQYF
j_gene: TRBJ2-7; abundance: .; v_gene: TRBV18; d_gene: .; CDR3nt: TGTGCCAGCTCACCAGAGGGTTACGAGCAGTACTTC; CDR3aa: CASSPEGYEQYF
j_gene: TRBJ2-3; abundance: .; v_gene: TRBV10-3; d_gene: .; CDR3nt: TGTGCCATCAGCTTAAGTAATGCAGGATCCACAGATACGCAGTATTTT; CDR3aa: CAISLSNAGSTDTQYF
j_gene: TRBJ1-1; abundance: .; v_gene: TRBV28; d_gene: .; CDR3nt: TGTGCCAGCAGTTTAGGCACCCCAAACACTGAAGCTTTCTTT; CDR3aa: CASSLGTPNTEAFF
j_gene: TRBJ2-5; abundance: .; v_gene: TRBV28; d_gene: TRBD2; CDR3nt: TGTGCCAGCAGTTTCCTCCCCTCCACTAGCGCACTCCAAGAGACCCAGTACTTC; CDR3aa: CASSFLPSTSALQETQYF
j_gene: TRBJ2-3; abundance: .; v_gene: TRBV10-1; d_gene: .; CDR3nt: TGCGCCAGCAGTGAAGGGGGCACAGATACGCAGTATTTT; CDR3aa: CASSEGGTDTQYF
j_gene: TRBJ1-6; abundance: .; v_gene: TRBV6-5; d_gene: .; CDR3nt: TGTGCCAGCAGTTACGCGAGCTCCTATAATTCACCCCTCCACTTT; CDR3aa: CASSYASSYNSPLHF
j_gene: TRBJ2-5; abundance: .; v_gene: TRBV5-4; d_gene: .; CDR3nt: TGTGCCAGCAGCCCTCAAGTAGGGGTGTCGGAGACCCAGTACTTC; CDR3aa: CASSPQVGVSETQYF
j_gene: TRBJ2-7; abundance: .; v_gene: TRBV14; d_gene: TRBD2; CDR3nt: TGTGCCAGCAGCCAAGAGATTGGCGGGAGGGCCTACGAGCAGTACTTC; CDR3aa: CASSQEIGGRAYEQYF
j_gene: TRBJ2-1; abundance: .; v_gene: TRBV10-3; d_gene: .; CDR3nt: TGTGCCATCAGTTCTCCAACATACTCCTACAATGAGCAGTTCTTC; CDR3aa: CAISSPTYSYNEQFF
j_gene: TRBJ2-3; abundance: .; v_gene: TRBV19; d_gene: .; CDR3nt: TGTGCCAGTAGTGCCAAGCCGGGTGGTAATACGCAGTATTTT; CDR3aa: CASSAKPGGNTQYF
j_gene: TRBJ1-1; abundance: .; v_gene: TRBV5-4; d_gene: TRBD1; CDR3nt: TGTGCCAGCGTAAATAGGACAGGGCCCGGTGAAGCTTTCTTT; CDR3aa: CASVNRTGPGEAFF
j_gene: TRBJ1-3; abundance: .; v_gene: TRBV28; d_gene: TRBD1; CDR3nt: TGTGCCAGCAGTTTAATCGGGGGACAGGGGGATTGGAGGTTGTATTTT; CDR3aa: CASSLIGGQGDWRLYF
j_gene: TRBJ2-5; abundance: .; v_gene: TRBV9; d_gene: TRBD1; CDR3nt: TGTGCCAGCAGCGCCTATGGACAGGTCCAAGAGACCCAGTACTTC; CDR3aa: CASSAYGQVQETQYF
j_gene: TRBJ1-5; abundance: .; v_gene: TRBV11-2; d_gene: TRBD1; CDR3nt: TGTGCCAGCAGCCCCGGACAGGGGGATTATCAGCCCCAGCATTTT; CDR3aa: CASSPGQGDYQPQHF
j_gene: TRBJ1-1; abundance: .; v_gene: TRBV28; d_gene: TRBD1; CDR3nt: TGTGCCAGCAGTTTATACCAGGGGGCTTACACTGAAGCTTTCTTT; CDR3aa: CASSLYQGAYTEAFF
j_gene: TRBJ2-7; abundance: .; v_gene: TRBV3-1/TRBV3-2; d_gene: TRBD2; CDR3nt: TGTGCCAGCAGCCAAGATCGGCTAGCGGGAGCCTACGAGCAGTACTTC; CDR3aa: CASSQDRLAGAYEQYF
j_gene: TRBJ2-5; abundance: .; v_gene: TRBV7-2; d_gene: .; CDR3nt: TGTGCCAGCAGCTCCTTGTCTAGACAAGAGACCCAGTACTTC; CDR3aa: CASSSLSRQETQYF
j_gene: TRBJ2-7; abundance: .; v_gene: TRBV5-5; d_gene: .; CDR3nt: TGTGCCAGCAGCTTGGCCGTCAGGGGGGCGAGAGAGCAGTACTTC; CDR3aa: CASSLAVRGAREQYF
j_gene: TRBJ1-2; abundance: .; v_gene: TRBV28; d_gene: TRBD1; CDR3nt: TGTGCCAGCAGTTTATTTGACAGGGTTGGCTACACCTTC; CDR3aa: CASSLFDRVGYTF
j_gene: TRBJ1-5; abundance: .; v_gene: TRBV5-1; d_gene: TRBD1; CDR3nt: TGCGCCAGTCCCCCCGGGACAGGGAGAATTCGGCAGCCCCAGCATTTT; CDR3aa: CASPPGTGRIRQPQHF
j_gene: TRBJ2-1; abundance: .; v_gene: TRBV5-1; d_gene: TRBD1; CDR3nt: TGCGCCAGCAGCTTGGGGACAGGCGGTCGCAATGAGCAGTTCTTC; CDR3aa: CASSLGTGGRNEQFF
j_gene: TRBJ2-3; abundance: .; v_gene: TRBV12-2; d_gene: .; CDR3nt: TGTGCAAGTCGCTCCAGTGCCCCGGGAGGTACGCAGTATTTT; CDR3aa: CASRSSAPGGTQYF
j_gene: TRBJ1-5; abundance: once; v_gene: TRBV6-1; d_gene: .; CDR3nt: TGTGCCAGCAGTGAACGCCGCCCAGGGCAGAATCAGCCCCAGCATTTT; CDR3aa: CASSERRPGQNQPQHF
j_gene: TRBJ1-2; abundance: .; v_gene: TRBV11-2; d_gene: TRBD1; CDR3nt: TGTGCCAGCAGCTCCCCCCGGACAGGGCGCTCTTCTAACTATGGCTACACCTTC; CDR3aa: CASSSPRTGRSSNYGYTF
j_gene: TRBJ2-3; abundance: .; v_gene: TRBV20-1; d_gene: TRBD2; CDR3nt: TGCAGTGCTAGTCGGGCGGGAGGGCCGGTCACAGATACGCAGTATTTT; CDR3aa: CSASRAGGPVTDTQYF
j_gene: TRBJ1-3; abundance: .; v_gene: TRBV2; d_gene: .; CDR3nt: TGTGCCAGCCTCAGCACACCGACAATTATAGGAAACACCATATATTTT; CDR3aa: CASLSTPTIIGNTIYF
j_gene: TRBJ2-7; abundance: .; v_gene: TRBV9; d_gene: .; CDR3nt: TGTGCCAGCTCCGGGGGAGGCTACGAGCAGTACTTC; CDR3aa: CASSGGGYEQYF
j_gene: TRBJ2-5; abundance: .; v_gene: TRBV7-3; d_gene: TRBD1; CDR3nt: TGTGCCAGCAGCTTAACCTCAACCGGACAGGGCATGCGAGGGACCCAGTACTTC; CDR3aa: CASSLTSTGQGMRGTQYF
j_gene: TRBJ2-5; abundance: .; v_gene: TRBV30; d_gene: TRBD1; CDR3nt: TGTGCCTGGAGTGTTTGGGGACAGGGAGCAGAGACCCAGTACTTC; CDR3aa: CAWSVWGQGAETQYF
j_gene: TRBJ2-1; abundance: .; v_gene: TRBV12-3/TRBV12-4; d_gene: .; CDR3nt: TGTGCCAGCACTACAGGGCCACGTGAGCAGTTCTTC; CDR3aa: CASTTGPREQFF
j_gene: TRBJ2-5; abundance: .; v_gene: TRBV5-5; d_gene: TRBD2; CDR3nt: TGTGCCAGCAGCCGCGCCCCACTAGCGGGTGAGACCCAGTACTTC; CDR3aa: CASSRAPLAGETQYF
j_gene: TRBJ2-1; abundance: .; v_gene: TRBV6-5; d_gene: .; CDR3nt: TGTGCCAGCAGTTCGGGGGTAGCACGTGGTGAGCAGTTCTTC; CDR3aa: CASSSGVARGEQFF
j_gene: TRBJ2-3; abundance: .; v_gene: TRBV5-1; d_gene: .; CDR3nt: TGCGCCAGCTCTGGGGACACGATCACAGATACGCAGTATTTT; CDR3aa: CASSGDTITDTQYF
j_gene: TRBJ1-2; abundance: .; v_gene: TRBV18; d_gene: TRBD1; CDR3nt: TGTGCCAGCTCACCGGACAGGGAAAACTATGGCTACACCTTC; CDR3aa: CASSPDRENYGYTF